The 5 T cell receptor beta chains below all came from one sample that was sequenced in a study of patients and donors after allogeneic stem cell transplantation. Each CDR3 protein is one row after TCRdb ran MiXCR on the RT-PCR reads. In the table there are about 410,000 distinct CDR3 sequences, approximately 16% of which are singletons. Sequencing input: blood, either unsorted or a sorted T cell fraction (not recorded which). The receptors shown here come from a human donor who was either an allogeneic HSCT recipient or a stem cell or donor lymphocyte infusion donor (not recorded which). It is not recorded whose cells these are; they may come from a transplant donor.

The J gene is TRBJ2-7, the V gene TRBV5-1, with D perhaps TRBD2 (5 bases). CDR3 length: 16 residues. Trimming pared 2 bases from V and 2 bases from J, leaving 17 bases between. Per the germline V gene, CDR1 is SGHRS and CDR2 is YFSETQ. The CDR3 protein is CASSFGLYPSPYEQYF. CDR3 DNA sequence: TGCGCCAGCAGCTTCGGACTGTACCCGTCCCCCTACGAGCAGTACTTC.

This chain joins TRBV6-1 and TRBJ2-2, with 8 positions matching TRBD1. J lost 0 bases, V lost 6 bases, and 9 bases had no gene match. Germline loops: CDR1 MNHNS, CDR2 SASEGT. The CDR3 spans 17 residues. The CDR3 DNA reads as TGTGCCAGCAGACCCCGGACAGGGATGTCGAACACCGGGGAGCTGTTTTTT. Protein sequence: CASRPRTGMSNTGELFF.

The chain is built from TRBV13 and TRBJ2-7; maybe TRBD1 (5 bases). Germline values: CDR1 PRHDT, CDR2 FYEKMQ (reference sequence). CDR3 length: 14 residues. V was shortened by 5 bases and J by 7 bases, with 18 bases between the two germline ends. The CDR3 region is CASSTRQPTKEQYF. CDR3 bases: TGTGCCAGCAGCACCCGACAGCCCACTAAGGAGCAGTACTTC.

Many counts were recorded for this clonotype. The rearrangement joins TRBV12-3 or TRBV12-4 to TRBJ2-5; 10 bases line up with TRBD1. V was pared by 3 bases and J by 7 bases, with 11 bases of the junction left unmatched. CDR3 size: 16 residues. CDR3 in DNA: TGTGCCAGCAGTTTTGGGGGACAGGGGTGGGGTTGGACCCAGTACTTC. It codes for CASSFGGQGWGWTQYF.

This clonotype has at least ten counts. The gene calls are TRBV5-1 and TRBJ2-5; 7 bases fit TRBD2. Trimming cost V 5 bases and J 5 bases; bases outside gene matches: 6. Germline V CDR1 and CDR2: SGHRS, YFSETQ. This CDR3 is 13 amino acids long. The chain's CDR3 is CASRAGEAETQYF. In DNA, the CDR3 is TGCGCCAGCAGGGCGGGAGAAGCTGAGACCCAGTACTTC.